Shown below are 7 T cell receptor beta chains from a single sample sequenced in a study of monozygotic twins with inflammatory bowel disease (dated by TCRdb to between 2017 and 2020). To prepare the library, 5' RACE was applied. The sequencer listed for this sample is Illumina HiSeq 2500. Each CDR3 protein sequence appears as one entry after TCRdb reprocessed the reads, and no DNA is included. The table for this sample lists 300,000 to 400,000 distinct CDR3 sequences. Clones ranked in the top ten supply 2.5% to 3% of the sample. Sample: blood. These receptors all come from a human donor with ulcerative colitis or Crohn's disease, or a healthy co-twin of an affected twin (not recorded which).

The gene calls are TRBV5-1 and TRBJ2-1; TCRdb's D gene call, TRBD2, goes unchecked for lack of DNA. CDR1 is SGHRS, CDR2 YFSETQ, per germline. The CDR3 spans 12 residues. CDR3 in amino acids: CASSISGTSPFF.

The chain recombines TRBV20-1 with TRBJ2-3; TCRdb gives TRBD2 as the D gene, but with no DNA this cannot be confirmed. Germline V gene data show CDR1 as DFQATT and CDR2 as SNEGSKA (reference sequence). The CDR3 sequence is 18 residues long. CDR3: CSAMGAGGNISSTDTQYF.

The chain links TRBV12-3 or TRBV12-4 to TRBJ2-1; as DNA is missing, the TRBD2 call by TCRdb cannot be tested. The CDR3 runs to 14 residues. The CDR3 loop reads CASSLVLAFDEQFF.

The gene calls are TRBV4-2 and TRBJ1-2; no DNA is available, so the TRBD1 call from TCRdb remains unchecked. The germline gives CDR1 LGHNA, CDR2 YNFKEQ. This CDR3 has 14 amino acids. The CDR3 spells CASSQPTGNYGYTF.

The chain employs TRBV29-1 and TRBJ1-1; lacking DNA, the TRBD1 call made by TCRdb goes unchecked. This CDR3 is built from 13 residues. Germline assignment: CDR1 SQVTM and CDR2 ANQGSEA. The CDR3 is CSVTDRKNTEAFF.

V gene TRBV12-3 or TRBV12-4 combines with J gene TRBJ2-7; the D call from TCRdb, TRBD2, cannot be confirmed without DNA. The length of the CDR3 is 15 residues. CDR3: CASSLLGGPTYEQYF.

The rearrangement joins TRBV4-1 to TRBJ1-4. Germline V gives CDR1 MGHRA, CDR2 YSYEKL. The CDR3 contains 16 residues. CDR3 region: CASSPRHPATNEKLFF.